These 3 T cell receptor beta chains were sequenced from one sample in a study of regulatory T cells in long-lasting Graves disease. Indicated time point: newly diagnosed GD, antithyroid drugs for less than 3 months. The TCR library was made from RNA extracted from PBMCs. The authors built TCR beta libraries using iRepertoire HTBI primers and Arm-PCR of CDR3 regions. TCRdb reprocessed the multiplex PCR reads with MiXCR, giving one entry per CDR3 protein. The sample consists of fewer than 450,000 distinct CDR3 sequences, over 12% of them appearing once. This sample was shared with a second study, whose subject was T cells in Graves' hyperthyroidism and ophthalmopathy.

Sequencing was performed on peripheral blood mononuclear cells (PBMCs), taken at new diagnosis, from a patient treated with antithyroid drugs. The receptors here all came from a woman aged 40 to 50 with Graves disease.

In its sample, this clonotype was seen many times. The chain is built from TRBV15 and TRBJ2-3; unclear D gene. From germline, CDR1 is LNHNV and CDR2 YYDKDF (reference sequence). The CDR3 loop spans 15 amino acids. The V and J ends lost 0 bases and 2 bases respectively, with 9 bases between them. CDR3 DNA sequence: TGTGCCACCAGCAGAGACCTCGGTGACACAGATACGCAGTATTTT. Its translation: CATSRDLGDTDTQYF.

This clonotype was counted ten times or more. The genes are TRBV9 and TRBJ2-1, with D maybe TRBD2 (5 bases). The length of the CDR3 is 16 residues. In germline, CDR1 is SGDLS, CDR2 YYNGEE. With 5 bases removed from V and 5 bases from J, the gap between germline ends came to 20 bases. CDR3 in amino acids: CASSQPSGRANNEQFF. The CDR3 bases are TGTGCCAGCAGTCAGCCAAGTGGGCGGGCCAACAATGAGCAGTTCTTC.

In its sample, this clonotype was seen many times. The V call is TRBV28, the J call TRBJ1-2, with D possibly TRBD1 on 6 matching bases. V lost 2 bases to trimming and J lost 4 bases, with 8 bases between them. The CDR3 contains 13 residues. Germline CDR1 is MDHEN and CDR2 is SYDVKM. The CDR3 loop is CASSLQGLYGYTF. The CDR3 DNA is TGTGCCAGCAGTTTACAGGGGCTCTATGGCTACACCTTC.